This T cell receptor (beta chain) appears in the sequencing data of a study of T cells in tuberculosis. Notes on this clone: As yet, its antigen is unknown.

Looked up from germline, CDR1 is KGHSH and CDR2 is LQKENI. The CDR3 consists of 15 residues. The trim removed 3 bases at V and 4 bases at J, leaving 4 bases unmatched. General study points: Smaller alpha distances in active tuberculosis partly reflected shorter CDR3-alpha lengths.

Clones were sequenced by immunoSEQ multiplex PCR, and TCRdb holds only the in-frame ones, with some missing. This sample yields over 30,000 clones, of which approximately 97% are seen a single time; roughly 6.2% belongs to the top ten. The chain has TRBV18 and TRBJ1-1; 11 nucleotides match TRBD1. This TCR was recovered from a donor aged 10 to 29 with latent tuberculosis or without tuberculosis infection. Sequencing input: PBMCs. CDR3 nucleotide sequence: TGTGCCAGCTCACCCGCCGGGACAGGGGGCACTGAAGCTTTCTTT. Translated, it gives CASSPAGTGGTEAFF.